This T cell receptor (beta chain) was sequenced for a study of blood T cells in healthy people across ages. The study's findings and limits: With age, beta diversity per million T cells declined roughly linearly, significantly by approximately 40. Any conclusive comparison of naive versus antigen-experienced cells was prevented by using unsorted PBMCs.

A second 7 to 11 cycle PCR used barcoded and J-beta primers. Each TCR beta cDNA got a 12-nucleotide random molecular identifier. TCRdb re-called the 5' RACE reads with MiXCR, one entry per CDR3 protein. Altogether fewer than 900,000 distinct CDR3 sequences are present, around 48% being singletons, with the ten largest covering about 32%. On this clonotype itself: Its antigen is as yet unknown.

PBMCs numbering at least 6 million were isolated per sample. This TCR was recovered from a woman aged 60-75 years in good health. The sample taken for sequencing was blood.

Written as DNA, the CDR3 is TGTGCCAGCAGCCCTGAGCGGGGGAGCCCCACAGATACGCAGTATTTT. It translates to CASSPERGSPTDTQYF. The chain links TRBV7-3 to TRBJ2-3, with 8 nucleotides matching TRBD2. In germline, CDR1 is SGHTA, CDR2 FQGTGA. V dropped 5 bases and J dropped 2; count of bases not matched to a gene: 9. The CDR3 totals 16 residues.